Following are 20 T cell receptor beta chains from one sample sequenced in a study of identical twins. TCRdb called the 5' RACE reads again in MiXCR, with one record for every CDR3 protein. This repertoire shows approximately 280,000 distinct CDR3 sequences, about 8.1% found once; its top ten account for 2.1%. The same data also contributed to another study, on yellow fever vaccine responses in identical twins.

Sequences were obtained from memory (CD45RO+) T cells sorted from blood. These receptors originate from a woman aged 18-29 years in good health.

The rearrangement links TRBV11-2 to TRBJ2-4; D ambiguous. The CDR3 is 14 amino acids. Deletions cut 3 bases from V and 0 bases from J, with 6 bases between. Germline assignment: CDR1 SGHAT and CDR2 FQNNGV. CDR3 region: CASSFIQAKNIQYF. CDR3 coding DNA: TGTGCCAGCAGCTTTATTCAAGCCAAAAACATTCAGTACTTC.

The chain has TRBV14 and TRBJ2-7; D unclear. V was pared by 5 bases and J by 1 base, with 9 bases between. Germline CDR1 and CDR2: SGHDN and FVKESK. The CDR3 extends over 13 amino acids. Here the CDR3 reads CASSYGRSYEQYV. CDR3 in DNA: TGTGCCAGCAGCTATGGACGGTCCTACGAGCAGTACGTC.

The chain has TRBV19 and TRBJ2-7, with D unclear. Between the trimmed V and J ends, which lost 3 bases and 1 base, there was a span of 13 bases. CDR1 is LNHDA and CDR2 is SQIVND in the germline V gene (reference sequence). The CDR3 consists of 15 residues. The CDR3 region has the DNA TGTGCCAGTAGTATTAATATCTGGGGATCCTACGAGCAGTACTTC. Translated, it gives CASSINIWGSYEQYF.

This clonotype occurred a few times. The genes are TRBV3-1 and TRBJ2-1; 8 nucleotides align to TRBD2. Trimming cost V 4 bases and J 8 bases; bases outside gene matches: 10. CDR1 is LGHDT, CDR2 YNNKEL, per germline (reference sequence). The CDR3 spans 15 residues. CDR3: CASSRGTRRTDEQFF. The CDR3 nucleotides read TGTGCCAGCAGCCGCGGGACTAGAAGGACCGATGAGCAGTTCTTC.

This clonotype was detected ten times or more. CDR3 residues: CAISPGQGNNEQFF. As DNA, the CDR3 is TGTGCCATCAGTCCGGGACAGGGGAACAATGAGCAGTTCTTC. The rearrangement uses TRBV10-3 and TRBJ2-1; 10 bases map to TRBD1. V was pared by 5 bases and J by 5 bases, with 3 bases of the junction left unmatched. In germline, CDR1 is ENHRY, CDR2 SYGVKD. The CDR3 contains 14 residues.

This clonotype was picked up many times. V is TRBV9 and J is TRBJ2-7, with 7 bases identical to TRBD2. Germline V gene lookup returns CDR1 SGDLS and CDR2 YYNGEE. J was trimmed by 2 bases and V by 3 bases; bases with no gene match: 5. The CDR3 totals 14 residues. In nucleotides, the CDR3 is TGTGCCAGCAGCGCAACCGGGACTACCTACGAGCAGTACTTC. This translates into CASSATGTTYEQYF.

This clonotype was counted a few times. CDR3 in DNA: TGTGCCAGCAGTGATATCATGGGAAATAATTCACCCCTCCACTTT. The encoded protein is CASSDIMGNNSPLHF. The V call is TRBV6-1, the J call TRBJ1-6; no definite D call. The CDR3 sequence is 15 residues long. Trimming took off 3 bases at V and 5 bases at J, with 11 bases between the two ends. Germline V lookup: CDR1 MNHNS, CDR2 SASEGT.

This clonotype came up a few times. The chain carries TRBV7-8 and TRBJ2-1; TRBD1 matches 12 bases. CDR3 length equals 15 residues. The J segment lost 9 bases and the V segment lost 2 bases, leaving 5 bases of the junction unmatched. CDR1 SGHVS and CDR2 FQNEAQ come from the germline V gene. CDR3 DNA: TGTGCCAGCAGCTTACCGGGACAGGGGGCGCGTGAGCAGTTCTTC. Amino acids: CASSLPGQGAREQFF.

This clonotype has at least ten counts. The chain joins TRBV7-9 to TRBJ1-3, with no clear D. The CDR3 consists of 12 residues. Germline V gives CDR1 SEHNR, CDR2 FQNEAQ (reference sequence). Trimming took 5 bases from V and 3 from J, leaving 5 bases between them. The chain's CDR3 is CASSVDGNTIYF. The CDR3, as DNA: TGTGCCAGCAGCGTTGATGGAAACACCATATATTTT.

The CDR3 is CSALLAGGSTGEQYV. In nucleotides, the CDR3 is TGCAGTGCGTTACTAGCGGGGGGTTCGACTGGCGAGCAGTACGTC. The V gene is TRBV20-1, the J gene TRBJ2-7; 12 bases match TRBD2. This CDR3 is built from 15 residues. Germline lookup yields CDR1 DFQATT and CDR2 SNEGSKA (reference sequence). The V and J ends lost 6 bases and 6 bases, in that order; junction bases with no gene match: 12.

This clonotype was detected only a few times. This chain uses TRBV20-1 with TRBJ2-2; TRBD2 is a possible D gene (6 bases). CDR1 is DFQATT and CDR2 is SNEGSKA in the germline V gene (reference sequence). Trimming cost V 0 bases and J 8 bases, with 16 bases left between them. The CDR3 is made up of 15 amino acids. The CDR3 nucleotides read TGCAGTGCTAGAGATATCGGGACTCACAGTGGGGAGCTGTTTTTT. It specifies CSARDIGTHSGELFF.

This clonotype was counted at least ten times. The rearrangement links TRBV12-3 or TRBV12-4 to TRBJ1-4, with no clear D. The V end was cut by 2 bases, the J end by 4 bases, with 5 bases between. The CDR3 loop spans 13 amino acids. Here the CDR3 reads CASSLQNNEKLFF. DNA for the CDR3: TGTGCCAGCAGTTTACAGAATAATGAAAAACTGTTTTTT.

The sample holds a few counts of this clonotype. The chain has TRBV3-1 and TRBJ1-1; tentatively, D is TRBD1 (5 bases). V was clipped by 4 bases and J by 3 bases, with 12 bases between them. The CDR3 has 14 residues. The germline gives CDR1 LGHDT, CDR2 YNNKEL (reference sequence). The CDR3 coding sequence is TGTGCCAGCAGCCCCATCGCCAGGGACACTGAAGCTTTCTTT. The encoded protein is CASSPIARDTEAFF.

This clonotype was picked up a small number of times. The rearrangement joins TRBV7-9 to TRBJ2-5; D remains unclear. Trimming pared 0 bases from V and 5 bases from J, leaving 16 bases between. Germline V CDR1 and CDR2: SEHNR, FQNEAQ (reference sequence). There are 16 residues in the CDR3. Written as DNA, the CDR3 is TGTGCCAGCAGCTTAGCGTCGGCACCTCAGAGGGAGACCCAGTACTTC. Translated: CASSLASAPQRETQYF.

This clonotype showed up many times. The CDR3 sequence: CASSEQGMGTEAFF. In DNA, the CDR3 is TGTGCCAGCAGTGAGCAGGGGATGGGCACTGAAGCTTTCTTT. This chain uses TRBV6-1 with TRBJ1-1, with D possibly TRBD1 on 6 matching bases. The length of the CDR3 is 14 residues. Germline V gene lookup returns CDR1 MNHNS and CDR2 SASEGT. V was pared by 3 bases and J by 4 bases, with 12 bases between.

This clonotype has a handful of counts. The chain employs TRBV6-1 and TRBJ1-1, with 9 nucleotides matching TRBD1. CDR1 is MNHNS and CDR2 is SASEGT in the germline V gene. V lost 6 bases, J lost 4 bases, and 6 bases stayed unmatched. This CDR3 region has 14 residues. CDR3 nucleotide sequence: TGTGCCAGCAGCAAGGGACAGGGTGGCACTGAAGCTTTCTTT. Amino acids: CASSKGQGGTEAFF.

This clonotype came up many times. The J gene is TRBJ1-1, the V gene TRBV5-1, with D unresolved. Trimming took 3 bases from V and 3 from J, leaving 18 bases between them. Germline lookup yields CDR1 SGHRS and CDR2 YFSETQ. This CDR3 region has 16 residues. The CDR3 is CASSYLIAKWDTEAFF. CDR3 sequence (DNA): TGCGCCAGCAGCTACTTAATAGCCAAATGGGACACTGAAGCTTTCTTT.

The chain combines TRBV15 with TRBJ2-1; D is perhaps TRBD1 or TRBD2 (5 bases each). In germline, CDR1 is LNHNV, CDR2 YYDKDF (reference sequence). V dropped 0 bases and J dropped 6 bases, with 9 bases sitting between them. This CDR3 has 14 amino acids. CDR3 DNA: TGTGCCACCAGCAGAGATCGGGGCGGCAATGAGCAGTTCTTC. As protein: CATSRDRGGNEQFF.

This clonotype has a handful of counts. A junction end diverges from the germline sequence, so it may reflect a read error. The V and J genes are TRBV5-6 and TRBJ1-1; tentatively, D is TRBD1 (5 bases). Germline-derived CDR1 and CDR2 are SGHDT and YYEEEE. The CDR3 loop spans 16 amino acids. CDR3 coding DNA: TGTGCCAGCAGCTTGGGAGACGGATTCAGGGACGGTGAAGTTTTCTTT. It specifies CASSLGDGFRDGEVFF. Filled out from reference TRBV5-6 and TRBJ1-1, the complete variable domain reads DAGVTQSPTHLIKTRGQQVTLRCSPKSGHDTVSWYQQALGQGPQFIFQYYEEEERQRGNFPDRFSGHQFPNYSSELNVNALLLGDSALYLCASSLGDGFRDGEVFFGQGTRLTVV.

The chain uses TRBV6-1 and TRBJ1-2; 8 bases fit TRBD1. V lost 3 bases, J lost 8 bases, and 5 bases stayed unmatched. Germline V gene data show CDR1 as MNHNS and CDR2 as SASEGT. The CDR3 runs 13 residues. The CDR3 protein is CASSEGQAAGYTF. In nucleotides, the CDR3 is TGTGCCAGCAGTGAGGGACAGGCGGCCGGCTACACCTTC.